Sequencing of this TCR beta chain was carried out in a study of T-cell memory formation after mild COVID-19. Study-wide results and caveats: Day 37-peaking second-wave clones had unconfirmed SARS-CoV-2 specificity. Contracting clones from day 15 to 85 showed balanced CD4/CD8; later expanders favored CD4+.

Using constant-segment primers, 5'RACE produced TCR alpha and TCR beta cDNA libraries carrying sample barcodes and UMIs. TCRdb recomputed calls from the 5' RACE reads with MiXCR, one row per CDR3 protein. The sample records 470,000 or so distinct CDR3 sequences, approximately 20% being singletons. J gave up 7 bases and V 4 bases, and 5 bases lay outside the gene matches. CDR3 length equals 13 residues. Worth noting for this clonotype: Its antigen is not identified.

J is TRBJ1-1 and V is TRBV12-3 or TRBV12-4; 8 bases match TRBD1. The TCR comes from an adult woman who had mild COVID-19 (a few samples of this study predate the infection). Cell type and time point are not known. Sequencing was performed on PBMCs or a T cell subset sorted from them (not recorded which). This CDR3 reads CASSSSTGVEAFF. CDR3 sequence (DNA): TGTGCCAGCAGTTCCTCGACAGGGGTTGAAGCTTTCTTT.